Listed below are T cell receptor beta chains from one sample, sequenced in a study of OX40 agonist ivuxolimab in advanced cancers. Sequenced by immunoSEQ multiplex PCR; TCRdb stores in-frame clones only, minus some. The table lists over 80,000 clones, more than 85% of them singletons. Source: CD4+ or CD8+ T cells sorted from blood, taken in a trial of the OX40 agonist ivuxolimab. Source of these receptors: an adult with an advanced solid tumor such as melanoma, head and neck, liver or kidney cancer. Both conserved end residues are trimmed from each CDR3. The order of the fields is D gene, V gene, CDR3 protein. A D gene is named only where the DNA matches it firmly.

NA | TRBV7-2 | ASSFIAGKGNTIY
NA | TRBV4-1 | ASSQEMRAQAF
NA | TRBV5-1 | ASSLGRDPNQPQH
NA | TRBV21-1 | ASSKWGTGRQPQH
TRBD2 | TRBV10-1 | ASSNPGTSGPDTQY
NA | TRBV5-6 | ASSLGYEQY
NA | TRBV6-6 | ASSYPAHNEQF
NA | TRBV6-6 | ASRPHGHAYEQY
NA | TRBV19 | ASRADPNTEAF
TRBD1 | TRBV28 | ASRRQGYNEQF
TRBD2 | TRBV5-4 | ASSLGLAGPTDTQY
NA | TRBV5-1 | ASSLASGREQY
NA | TRBV30 | AWSLGQYNSPLH
NA | TRBV30 | AWSDGISYEQY
NA | TRBV19 | ASSMGGAYEQY
NA | TRBV13 | ASSLGRRTDTQY
NA | TRBV6-5 | ASNRPNTGELF
TRBD2 | TRBV6-6 | ASSYSAGAYTGELF
NA | TRBV10-2 | ASSESGGAKNIQY
TRBD2 | TRBV9 | ASSVGPGTTKQY
TRBD2 | TRBV29-1 | RAGTGELF
TRBD1 | TRBV4-1 | ASSYNRGPSYEQY
TRBD2 | TRBV7-2 | ASSSGLAREQF
TRBD1 | TRBV11-2 | ASRSIRDRDNNEQF
TRBD1 | TRBV7-2 | ASSRSGTGGLYGYT
NA | TRBV27 | ASSPASGYSNQPQH
NA | TRBV11-2 | ASSLGLYPDTQY
TRBD2 | TRBV5-1 | ASSTFPGLETGELF
TRBD2 | TRBV5-1 | ASSLGGSVYNEQF
NA | TRBV28 | ASSLWVVGGYT
TRBD2 | TRBV5-1 | ASSYSSGTTYEQY
NA | TRBV21-1 | ASMLETVWGRTGELF
NA | TRBV6-1 | ASSPRVYTDTQY
NA | TRBV19 | ASMEGAGANVLT
NA | TRBV19 | ASSIPREGTQY
NA | TRBV7-6 | ASSPNPQGSPLH
TRBD2 | TRBV5-4 | ASSAGTSGIDTQY
TRBD2 | TRBV11-2 | ASRRGGLAYEQY
NA | TRBV2 | ASRRLGFEGEQF
TRBD1 | TRBV15 | ATSLGQYPNTEAF